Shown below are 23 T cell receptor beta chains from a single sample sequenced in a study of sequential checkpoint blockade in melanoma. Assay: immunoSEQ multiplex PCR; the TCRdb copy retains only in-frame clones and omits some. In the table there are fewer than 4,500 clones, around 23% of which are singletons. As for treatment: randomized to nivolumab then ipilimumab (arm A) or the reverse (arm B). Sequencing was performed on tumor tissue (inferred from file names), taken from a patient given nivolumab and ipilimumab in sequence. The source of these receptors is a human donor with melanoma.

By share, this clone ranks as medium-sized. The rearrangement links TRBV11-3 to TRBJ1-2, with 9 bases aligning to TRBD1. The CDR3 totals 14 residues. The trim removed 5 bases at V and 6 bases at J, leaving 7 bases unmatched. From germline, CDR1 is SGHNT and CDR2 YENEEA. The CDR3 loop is CASSRTGASDGYTF. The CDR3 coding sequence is TGTGCCAGCAGCCGGACAGGGGCGTCGGATGGCTACACCTTC.

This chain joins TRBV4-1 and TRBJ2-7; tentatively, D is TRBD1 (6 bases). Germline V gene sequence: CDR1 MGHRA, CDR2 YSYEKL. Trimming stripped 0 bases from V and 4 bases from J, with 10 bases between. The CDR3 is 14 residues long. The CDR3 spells CASSQDQGWYEQYF. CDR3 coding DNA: TGCGCCAGCAGCCAAGATCAGGGGTGGTACGAGCAGTACTTC.

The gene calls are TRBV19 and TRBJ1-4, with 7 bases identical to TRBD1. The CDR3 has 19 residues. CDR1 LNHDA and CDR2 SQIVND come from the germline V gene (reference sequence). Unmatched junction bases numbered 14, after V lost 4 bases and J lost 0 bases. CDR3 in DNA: TGTGCCAGTAGTACTTGGGACAGCCTCTTTACCGCAACTAATGAAAAACTGTTTTTT. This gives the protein CASSTWDSLFTATNEKLFF.

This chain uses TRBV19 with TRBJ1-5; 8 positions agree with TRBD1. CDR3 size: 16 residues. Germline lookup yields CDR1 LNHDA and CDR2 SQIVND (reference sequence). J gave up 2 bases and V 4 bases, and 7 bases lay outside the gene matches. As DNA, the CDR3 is TGTGCCAGTAGTAAAACCGGACAGGGAGGCAATCAGCCCCAGCATTTT. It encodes CASSKTGQGGNQPQHF.

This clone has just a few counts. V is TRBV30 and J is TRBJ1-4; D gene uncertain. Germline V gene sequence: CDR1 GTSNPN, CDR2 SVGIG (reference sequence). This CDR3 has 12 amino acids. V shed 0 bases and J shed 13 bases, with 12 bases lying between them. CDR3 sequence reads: CAWSVPGNRLFF. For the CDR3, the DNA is TGTGCCTGGAGTGTGCCCGGGAATAGACTGTTTTTT. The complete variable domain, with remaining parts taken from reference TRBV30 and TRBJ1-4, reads SQTIHQWPATLVQPVGSPLSLECTVEGTSNPNLYWYRQAAGRGLQLLFYSVGIGQISSEVPQNLSASRPQDRQFILSSKKLLLSDSGFYLCAWSVPGNRLFFGSGTQLSVL.

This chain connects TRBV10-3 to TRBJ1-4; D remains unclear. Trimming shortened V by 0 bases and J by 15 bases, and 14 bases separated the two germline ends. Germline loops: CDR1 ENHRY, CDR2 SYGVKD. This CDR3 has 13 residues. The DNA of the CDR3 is TGTGCCATCAGTGAGTCAGGAGGCAGTCCTATGTTTTTT. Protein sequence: CAISESGGSPMFF.

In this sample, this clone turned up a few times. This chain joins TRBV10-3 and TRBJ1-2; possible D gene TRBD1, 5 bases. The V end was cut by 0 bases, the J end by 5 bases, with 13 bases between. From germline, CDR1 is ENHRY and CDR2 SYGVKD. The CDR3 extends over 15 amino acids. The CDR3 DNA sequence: TGTGCCATCAGTGAGTCGTGGGACTTGTCTTATGGCTACACCTTC. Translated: CAISESWDLSYGYTF.

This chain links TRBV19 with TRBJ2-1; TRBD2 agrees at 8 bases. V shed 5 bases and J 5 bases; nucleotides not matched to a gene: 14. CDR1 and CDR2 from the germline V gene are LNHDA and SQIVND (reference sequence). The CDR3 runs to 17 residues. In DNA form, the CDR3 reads TGTGCCAGTAGTCAGGGATTAGGACTAGCACCCGACAATGAGCAGTTCTTC. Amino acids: CASSQGLGLAPDNEQFF.

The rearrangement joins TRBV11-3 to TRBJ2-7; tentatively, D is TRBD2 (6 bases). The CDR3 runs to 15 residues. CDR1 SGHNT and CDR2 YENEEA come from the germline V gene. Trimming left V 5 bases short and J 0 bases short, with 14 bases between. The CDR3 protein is CASSPVGGFSYEQYF. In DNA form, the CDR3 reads TGTGCCAGCAGCCCTGTGGGGGGTTTCTCCTACGAGCAGTACTTC. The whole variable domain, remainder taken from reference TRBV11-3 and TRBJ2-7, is EAGVVQSPRYKIIEKKQPVAFWCNPISGHNTLYWYLQNLGQGPELLIRYENEEAVDDSQLPKDRFSAERLKGVDSTLKIQPAELGDSAVYLCASSPVGGFSYEQYFGPGTRLTVT.

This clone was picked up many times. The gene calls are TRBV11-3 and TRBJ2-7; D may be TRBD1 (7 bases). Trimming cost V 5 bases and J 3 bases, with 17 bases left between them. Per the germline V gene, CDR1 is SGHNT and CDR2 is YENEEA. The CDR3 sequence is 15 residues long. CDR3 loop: CASSPRSGGHYEQYF. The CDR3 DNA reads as TGTGCCAGCAGCCCCCGGTCAGGGGGGCACTACGAGCAGTACTTC. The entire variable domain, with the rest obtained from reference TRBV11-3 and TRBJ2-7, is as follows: EAGVVQSPRYKIIEKKQPVAFWCNPISGHNTLYWYLQNLGQGPELLIRYENEEAVDDSQLPKDRFSAERLKGVDSTLKIQPAELGDSAVYLCASSPRSGGHYEQYFGPGTRLTVT.

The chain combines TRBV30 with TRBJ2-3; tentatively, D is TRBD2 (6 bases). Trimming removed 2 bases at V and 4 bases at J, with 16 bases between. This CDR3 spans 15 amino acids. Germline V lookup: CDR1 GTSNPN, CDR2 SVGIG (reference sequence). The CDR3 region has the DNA TGTGCCTGGAGTCTGGGTGGGAGGTTCGCAGATACGCAGTATTTT. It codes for CAWSLGGRFADTQYF.

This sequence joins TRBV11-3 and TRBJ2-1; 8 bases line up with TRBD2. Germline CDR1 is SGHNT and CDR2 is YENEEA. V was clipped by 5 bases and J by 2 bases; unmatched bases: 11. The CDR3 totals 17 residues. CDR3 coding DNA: TGTGCCAGCAGCCCCGGTGGGAGCGGGGGCACCTACAATGAGCAGTTCTTC. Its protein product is CASSPGGSGGTYNEQFF.

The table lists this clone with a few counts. The CDR3 protein is CASSRGASGGNTDTQYF. As DNA, the CDR3 is TGTGCCAGTAGTCGCGGGGCTTCGGGGGGCAACACAGATACGCAGTATTTT. This rearrangement joins TRBV19 to TRBJ2-3; a weak D match, TRBD2 (7 bases). The CDR3 has 17 amino acids. Germline CDR1 and CDR2: LNHDA and SQIVND (reference sequence). Trimming took off 5 bases at V and 2 bases at J, with 20 bases between the two ends.

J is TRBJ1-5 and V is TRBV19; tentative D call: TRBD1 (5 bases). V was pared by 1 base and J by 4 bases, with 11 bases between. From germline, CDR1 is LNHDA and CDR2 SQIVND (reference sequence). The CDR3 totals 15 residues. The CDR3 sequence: CASSIGSGPNQPQHF. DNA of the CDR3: TGTGCCAGTAGTATAGGGTCGGGACCTAATCAGCCCCAGCATTTT.

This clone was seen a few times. The CDR3 nucleotides are TGTGCCAGCAGTGAGAGAACAGGGCCCGCAGATACGCAGTATTTT. Translating gives CASSERTGPADTQYF. The chain has TRBV6-7 and TRBJ2-3; possibly TRBD1 for D (6 bases). TRBV6-7 is identified as an open reading frame with a role that is uncertain. The CDR3 runs to 15 residues. Between the trimmed V and J ends, which lost 5 bases and 4 bases, there was a span of 16 bases.

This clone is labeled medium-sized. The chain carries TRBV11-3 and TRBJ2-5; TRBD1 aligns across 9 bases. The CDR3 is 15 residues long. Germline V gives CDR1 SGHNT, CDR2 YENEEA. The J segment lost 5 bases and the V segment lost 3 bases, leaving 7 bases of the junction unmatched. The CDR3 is CASSLEGQGSETQYF. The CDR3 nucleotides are TGTGCCAGCAGCTTGGAGGGACAGGGATCGGAGACCCAGTACTTC. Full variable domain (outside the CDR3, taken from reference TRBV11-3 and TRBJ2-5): EAGVVQSPRYKIIEKKQPVAFWCNPISGHNTLYWYLQNLGQGPELLIRYENEEAVDDSQLPKDRFSAERLKGVDSTLKIQPAELGDSAVYLCASSLEGQGSETQYFGPGTRLLVL.

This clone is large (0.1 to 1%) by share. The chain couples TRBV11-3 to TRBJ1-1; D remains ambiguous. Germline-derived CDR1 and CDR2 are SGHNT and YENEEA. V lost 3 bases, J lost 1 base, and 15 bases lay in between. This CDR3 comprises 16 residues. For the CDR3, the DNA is TGTGCCAGCAGCTTGGATGGAGGCCTGAGGAACACTGAAGCTTTCTTT. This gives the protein CASSLDGGLRNTEAFF.

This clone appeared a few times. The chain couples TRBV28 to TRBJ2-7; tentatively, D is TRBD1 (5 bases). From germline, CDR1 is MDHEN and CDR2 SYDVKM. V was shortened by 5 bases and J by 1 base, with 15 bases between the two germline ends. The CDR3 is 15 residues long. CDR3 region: CASSLPGMGSYEQYF. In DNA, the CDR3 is TGTGCCAGCAGTCTACCAGGGATGGGGTCCTACGAGCAGTACTTC.

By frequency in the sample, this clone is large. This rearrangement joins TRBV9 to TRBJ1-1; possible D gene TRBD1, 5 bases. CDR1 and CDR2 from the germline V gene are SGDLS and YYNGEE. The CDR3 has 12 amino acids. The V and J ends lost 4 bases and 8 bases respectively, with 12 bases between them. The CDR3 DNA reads TGTGCCAGCAGCTCGGACACGTCCGAAGCTTTCTTT. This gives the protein CASSSDTSEAFF.

CDR3 nucleotides: TGTGCCAGCAGCCGGGCCGGGACAGGGGGCTCTGGGGCCAACGTCCTGACTTTC. Translating gives CASSRAGTGGSGANVLTF. The V call is TRBV25-1, the J call TRBJ2-6; 11 bases are shared with TRBD1. This CDR3 spans 18 amino acids. Trimming at V came to 6 bases and at J to 0 bases, leaving 7 bases not matched to a gene. The germline gives CDR1 MGHDK, CDR2 SYGVNS.

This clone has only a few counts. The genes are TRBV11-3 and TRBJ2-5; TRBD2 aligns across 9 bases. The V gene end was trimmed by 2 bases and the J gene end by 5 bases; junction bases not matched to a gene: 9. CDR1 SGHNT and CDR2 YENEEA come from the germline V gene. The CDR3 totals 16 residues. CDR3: CASSLSSREGRETQYF. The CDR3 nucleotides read TGTGCCAGCAGCTTATCATCGCGGGAGGGCAGGGAGACCCAGTACTTC.

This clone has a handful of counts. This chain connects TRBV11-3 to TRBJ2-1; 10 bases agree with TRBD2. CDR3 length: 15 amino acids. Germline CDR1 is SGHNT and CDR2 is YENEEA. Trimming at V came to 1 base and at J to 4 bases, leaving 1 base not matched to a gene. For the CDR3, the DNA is TGTGCCAGCAGCTTAGGACTAGCGGGTTACAATGAGCAGTTCTTC. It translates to CASSLGLAGYNEQFF.

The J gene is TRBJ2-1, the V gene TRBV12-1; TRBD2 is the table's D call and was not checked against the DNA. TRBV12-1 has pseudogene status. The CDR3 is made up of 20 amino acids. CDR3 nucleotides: TGTGCCAGTCCCACCCCGGGGGGACTAGCGGGGGGCCCTTTTTACAATGAGCAGTTCTTC. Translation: CASPTPGGLAGGPFYNEQFF.